The rows below give T cell receptor beta chains drawn from one sample of a study of cytomegalovirus exposure and HLA in healthy donors. Data came from immunoSEQ multiplex PCR; TCRdb stores just in-frame clones and leaves some out. The table lists under 200,000 clones, approximately 80% of them singletons, with around 0.46% in the top ten. Sequenced: PBMCs. The receptors stem from a woman aged 45-60 years in good health and CMV-seronegative. The CDR3 runs from the conserved cysteine through the conserved F or W. Each record gives: CDR3 protein, CDR3 DNA, V gene, clone size, D gene, J gene. D genes are given only for firm matches. For some rows the clone size is stated as once, few or many, or as a class when expanded; others skip it.

cdr3_aa: CASSSGLAGVGEQYF
cdr3_nt: TGTGCCAGCAGCTCCGGACTAGCGGGAGTCGGCGAGCAGTACTTC
v_call: TRBV5-4
clone_size: few
d_call: TRBD2
j_call: TRBJ2-7

cdr3_aa: CASSLDRGLENEQFF
cdr3_nt: TGTGCCAGCAGCCTCGACAGGGGGTTAGAAAATGAGCAGTTCTTC
v_call: TRBV11-3
clone_size: NA
d_call: TRBD1
j_call: TRBJ2-1

cdr3_aa: CASSPGLAETYEQYF
cdr3_nt: TGTGCCAGCAGCCCCGGACTAGCGGAGACCTACGAGCAGTACTTC
v_call: TRBV6-6
clone_size: NA
d_call: TRBD2
j_call: TRBJ2-7

cdr3_aa: CASSLWTANTGELFF
cdr3_nt: TGTGCCAGCAGCCTTTGGACAGCGAACACCGGGGAGCTGTTTTTT
v_call: TRBV7-2
clone_size: NA
d_call: NA
j_call: TRBJ2-2

cdr3_aa: CASSQERQSYEQYF
cdr3_nt: TGTGCCAGCAGCCAAGAGCGACAGTCCTACGAGCAGTACTTC
v_call: TRBV14
clone_size: NA
d_call: NA
j_call: TRBJ2-7

cdr3_aa: CASSEYRRDRHVYGYTF
cdr3_nt: TGTGCCAGCAGTGAATATCGTCGGGACAGGCATGTATATGGCTACACCTTC
v_call: TRBV25-1
clone_size: NA
d_call: TRBD1
j_call: TRBJ1-2

cdr3_aa: CAWRLAGGQETQYF
cdr3_nt: TGTGCCTGGAGGTTAGCGGGGGGGCAAGAGACCCAGTACTTC
v_call: TRBV30
clone_size: NA
d_call: TRBD2
j_call: TRBJ2-5

cdr3_aa: CASSQVKTGSRFF
cdr3_nt: TGTGCCAGCAGCCAAGTCAAAACAGGGTCTCGGTTCTTC
v_call: TRBV14
clone_size: few
d_call: NA
j_call: TRBJ2-1

cdr3_aa: CASSENTGANVLTF
cdr3_nt: TGTGCCAGCAGTGAGAACACTGGGGCCAACGTCCTGACTTTC
v_call: TRBV6-1
clone_size: NA
d_call: NA
j_call: TRBJ2-6

cdr3_aa: CASRGQTYGYTF
cdr3_nt: TGTGCCAGCAGAGGACAGACCTATGGCTACACCTTC
v_call: TRBV28
clone_size: once
d_call: NA
j_call: TRBJ1-2

cdr3_aa: CASSFSTGPYNEQFF
cdr3_nt: TGTGCCAGCAGTTTCTCGACAGGCCCCTACAATGAGCAGTTCTTC
v_call: TRBV28
clone_size: NA
d_call: NA
j_call: TRBJ2-1

cdr3_aa: CASSISSGGGYNEQFF
cdr3_nt: TGTGCCAGTAGTATATCGAGCGGGGGGGGGTACAATGAGCAGTTCTTC
v_call: TRBV19
clone_size: NA
d_call: TRBD2
j_call: TRBJ2-1

cdr3_aa: CAMGGVSDYEQYF
cdr3_nt: TGTGCCATGGGGGGGGTTTCAGACTACGAGCAGTACTTC
v_call: TRBV10-3
clone_size: NA
d_call: TRBD2
j_call: TRBJ2-7

cdr3_aa: CASSYLAGGRSGELFF
cdr3_nt: TGTGCCAGCAGTTACCTCGCGGGGGGCCGGTCCGGGGAGCTGTTTTTT
v_call: TRBV28
clone_size: NA
d_call: TRBD2
j_call: TRBJ2-2

cdr3_aa: CASSTRLAGTGGELFF
cdr3_nt: TGTGCCAGCAGCACCCGACTAGCGGGTACAGGCGGGGAGCTGTTTTTT
v_call: TRBV21-1
clone_size: NA
d_call: NA
j_call: TRBJ2-2